These 28 T cell receptor beta chains were all obtained from the same sample, sequenced in a study of Ad26.COV2.S vaccination and SARS-CoV-2 variants. Described treatment: about 20 received Ad26.COV2.S at low or high dose, single or two shots; a few received placebo; per-sample allocation not given. Sampling happened 63 days after the first vaccine or placebo injection. Using immunoSEQ multiplex PCR, the repertoire was profiled, and TCRdb retains in-frame clones only, with some absent. The sample lists 380,000 or so clones; about four fifths were seen once. The sequencing here drew on peripheral blood, taken in a trial of Ad26.COV2.S vaccine versus placebo. The receptors originated from a person aged 18 to 65 who received the Ad26.COV2.S COVID-19 vaccine or a placebo.

The J gene is TRBJ1-2, the V gene TRBV6-5; D may be TRBD1 (5 bases). V lost 0 bases and J 7 bases, leaving 15 bases between the germline ends. Germline CDR1 MNHEY, CDR2 SVGAGI. CDR3 length: 15 amino acids. In DNA, the CDR3 is TGTGCCAGCAGTTACTCAGGGACTTCCACGGGTGGCTACACCTTC. Its translation is CASSYSGTSTGGYTF.

This clone appeared a single time. V gene TRBV5-1 combines with J gene TRBJ1-1; 7 bases match TRBD1. This CDR3 is 13 amino acids long. Trimming at V came to 2 bases and at J to 4 bases, leaving 2 bases not matched to a gene. Germline V gene data show CDR1 as SGHRS and CDR2 as YFSETQ. CDR3 sequence: CASSFTGATEAFF. Written as DNA, the CDR3 is TGCGCCAGCAGCTTTACAGGGGCCACTGAAGCTTTCTTT.

The rearrangement uses TRBV13 and TRBJ2-1; no definite D call. The CDR3 contains 16 residues. Trimming shortened V by 2 bases and J by 8 bases, and 19 bases separated the two germline ends. Germline V gene data show CDR1 as PRHDT and CDR2 as FYEKMQ (reference sequence). The CDR3 protein is CASSLSEFAAIHEQFF. In DNA, the CDR3 is TGTGCCAGCAGCTTATCCGAATTCGCTGCTATCCATGAGCAGTTCTTC.

The chain carries TRBV7-2 and TRBJ2-1, with 12 bases lining up with TRBD2. The germline gives CDR1 SGHTA, CDR2 FQGNSA. CDR3 length: 15 residues. The junction had 3 bases not matched to a gene; V was cut back by 5 bases and J by 4 bases. CDR3 in DNA: TGTGCCAGCAGCCCGGGACTAGCGGGTTACAATGAGCAGTTCTTC. Translation: CASSPGLAGYNEQFF.

This clone was detected a few times. The rearrangement joins TRBV7-2 to TRBJ2-1, with D hard to call. Germline V gene lookup returns CDR1 SGHTA and CDR2 FQGNSA. Trimming shortened V by 5 bases and J by 4 bases, and 3 bases separated the two germline ends. The CDR3 length is 11 residues. The CDR3 DNA follows: TGTGCCAGCAGCGGTTACAATGAGCAGTTCTTC. Amino acids: CASSGYNEQFF.

V is TRBV24-1 and J is TRBJ1-5; unclear D gene. CDR3 length: 13 amino acids. V dropped 0 bases and J dropped 6 bases, with 5 bases sitting between them. Germline-derived CDR1 and CDR2 are KGHDR and SFDVKD. In DNA form, the CDR3 reads TGTGCCACCAGTGATTTGGCGGGTCAGCCCCAGCATTTT. This gives the protein CATSDLAGQPQHF.

On this clone: The junction does not match germline at one end; this may be a read error. The V gene is TRBV6-1, the J gene TRBJ1-2; D call uncertain. This CDR3 is 15 amino acids long. CDR1 and CDR2 from the germline V gene are MNHNS and SASEGT. CDR3 in amino acids: CASSESRGRSHGYTF. As DNA, the CDR3 is TGTGCCAGTAGTGAGTCCCGGGGAAGGTCTCATGGCTACACCTTC.

V usage is TRBV6-5 and J usage is TRBJ1-2; a possible D gene is TRBD1 (5 bases). The length of the CDR3 is 15 residues. Between the trimmed V and J ends, which lost 0 bases and 6 bases, there was a span of 14 bases. The germline V gene encodes CDR1 MNHEY and CDR2 SVGAGI. The CDR3 reads CASSYSGPEYDGYTF. The CDR3 region has the DNA TGTGCCAGCAGTTACTCGGGACCCGAATATGATGGCTACACCTTC.

This rearrangement joins TRBV18 to TRBJ1-1; D is uncertain. The CDR3 has 11 amino acids. Germline V gene sequence: CDR1 KGHSH, CDR2 LQKENI. Trimming pared 6 bases from V and 7 bases from J, leaving 9 bases between. The CDR3 loop is CASSPGLEAFF. In DNA form, the CDR3 reads TGTGCCAGCTCCCCCGGGCTTGAAGCTTTCTTT.

As DNA, the CDR3 is TGTGCCAGCAGATACCAGGACAGCCTGTACTTC. Encoded protein: CASRYQDSLYF. The chain couples TRBV6-5 to TRBJ2-7, with D perhaps matching TRBD1 (6 bases). The V gene lost 6 bases and the J gene lost 12 bases, with 15 bases spanning the gap. The CDR3 consists of 11 residues. CDR1 MNHEY and CDR2 SVGAGI come from the germline V gene.

This sequence joins TRBV4-2 and TRBJ2-7; 8 bases align to TRBD2. Germline V CDR1 and CDR2: LGHNA, YNFKEQ. The V and J ends lost 1 base and 2 bases, in that order; junction bases with no gene match: 1. CDR3 length: 14 amino acids. The CDR3 bases are TGTGCCAGCAGCCAAGCGGGGGGGACCTACGAGCAGTACTTC. It specifies CASSQAGGTYEQYF.

This clone was seen a single time. This chain uses TRBV18 with TRBJ2-1; unclear D gene. The CDR3 length is 15 residues. Germline CDR1 is KGHSH and CDR2 is LQKENI. V was trimmed by 2 bases and J by 7 bases, leaving 15 bases between them. CDR3 coding DNA: TGTGCCAGCTCACCAATGGTCCAGGCGGTTAATGAGCAGTTCTTC. It specifies CASSPMVQAVNEQFF.

The chain uses TRBV29-1 and TRBJ2-1, with D unclear. This CDR3 is built from 16 residues. Germline CDR1 reads SQVTM; CDR2 reads ANQGSEA. V was shortened by 1 base and J by 0 bases, with 13 bases between the two germline ends. The CDR3 reads CSVEGGNPSSYNEQFF. The CDR3 coding sequence is TGCAGCGTTGAAGGAGGAAACCCGAGCTCCTACAATGAGCAGTTCTTC.

This chain joins TRBV19 and TRBJ2-5, with D maybe TRBD1 (5 bases). Germline V gene lookup returns CDR1 LNHDA and CDR2 SQIVND (reference sequence). The CDR3 is 15 residues long. V was shortened by 2 bases and J by 2 bases, with 12 bases between the two germline ends. Written as DNA, the CDR3 is TGTGCCAGTAGTATATCACCCGCAGGGCAAGAGACCCAGTACTTC. Its translation is CASSISPAGQETQYF.

This CDR3 is CASSPARASYGYTF. The CDR3 coding sequence is TGTGCCAGCAGCCCAGCTCGGGCTTCCTATGGCTACACCTTC. The V call is TRBV2, the J call TRBJ1-2; D is uncertain. The germline V gene has CDR1 SNHLY and CDR2 FYNNEI. The CDR3 is made up of 14 amino acids. Trimming took 6 bases from V and 4 from J, leaving 15 bases between them. Based on the CDR3 plus reference TRBV2 and TRBJ1-2, the full variable domain is EPEVTQTPSHQVTQMGQEVILRCVPISNHLYFYWYRQILGQKVEFLVSFYNNEISEKSEIFDDQFSVERPDGSNFTLKIRSTKLEDSAMYFCASSPARASYGYTFGSGTRLTVV.

A remark on this clone: A much larger clone sits a single nucleotide away, making a read error possible. The V call is TRBV7-3, the J call TRBJ1-1, with no clear D. The V gene lost 2 bases and the J gene lost 1 base, with 5 bases spanning the gap. CDR3 length equals 13 residues. The germline gives CDR1 SGHTA, CDR2 FQGTGA. This CDR3 is CASSLQKNTEAFF. CDR3 sequence (DNA): TGTGCCAGCAGCTTACAGAAGAACACTGAAGCTTTCTTT.

This chain's CDR3 is CASSLQLAGNNEQFF. CDR3 bases: TGTGCCAGCAGCCTACAACTAGCGGGGAACAATGAGCAGTTCTTC. The rearrangement joins TRBV7-3 to TRBJ2-1, with 10 bases matching TRBD2. Per germline, CDR1 SGHTA and CDR2 FQGTGA. V was pared by 5 bases and J by 5 bases, with 6 bases of the junction left unmatched. This CDR3 has 15 residues.

The rearrangement uses TRBV7-3 and TRBJ2-7, with D perhaps TRBD1 (6 bases). The V end was cut by 5 bases, the J end by 4 bases, with 18 bases between. There are 15 residues in the CDR3. Germline V gene sequence: CDR1 SGHTA, CDR2 FQGTGA. The CDR3, as DNA: TGTGCCAGCAGCCCTAATCCCGGGACAACATACGAGCAGTACTTC. Protein sequence: CASSPNPGTTYEQYF.

The chain employs TRBV7-2 and TRBJ1-3, with no clear D. In germline, CDR1 is SGHTA, CDR2 FQGNSA. The V end was cut by 5 bases, the J end by 8 bases, with 16 bases between. This CDR3 region has 14 residues. This CDR3 reads CASSPNGGVDTIYF. DNA of the CDR3: TGTGCCAGCAGCCCAAATGGCGGGGTAGACACCATATATTTT.

This clone has only a few counts. The chain joins TRBV9 to TRBJ2-1, with TRBD1 as a possible D gene (7 bases). The V end was cut by 6 bases, the J end by 8 bases, with 15 bases between. Germline V gene data show CDR1 as SGDLS and CDR2 as YYNGEE. The CDR3 covers 13 residues. Here the CDR3 DNA reads TGTGCCAGCACCGGAGGGGGCTCCGATGAGCAGTTCTTC. Translating gives CASTGGGSDEQFF. Complete variable domain (other parts from reference TRBV9 and TRBJ2-1): DSGVTQTPKHLITATGQRVTLRCSPRSGDLSVYWYQQSLDQGLQFLIQYYNGEERAKGNILERFSAQQFPDLHSELNLSSLELGDSALYFCASTGGGSDEQFFGPGTRLTVL.

V gene TRBV9 combines with J gene TRBJ1-4; D unclear. The V gene lost 0 bases and the J gene lost 6 bases, with 15 bases spanning the gap. CDR3 length: 16 residues. The germline V gene encodes CDR1 SGDLS and CDR2 YYNGEE. This CDR3 is CASSVGGDPRDEKLFF. The CDR3 region has the DNA TGTGCCAGCAGCGTAGGGGGTGACCCTCGGGATGAAAAACTGTTTTTT. The entire variable domain, with the rest obtained from reference TRBV9 and TRBJ1-4, is as follows: DSGVTQTPKHLITATGQRVTLRCSPRSGDLSVYWYQQSLDQGLQFLIQYYNGEERAKGNILERFSAQQFPDLHSELNLSSLELGDSALYFCASSVGGDPRDEKLFFGSGTQLSVL.

This clone was recorded once. This chain links TRBV6-2 or TRBV6-3 with TRBJ1-2, with D possibly TRBD1 on 6 matching bases. The CDR3 runs 16 residues. Germline V lookup: CDR1 MNHEY, CDR2 SVGEGT. Trimming left V 4 bases short and J 2 bases short, with 17 bases between. This CDR3 is CASSSLGGPRNYGYTF. In DNA, the CDR3 is TGTGCCAGCAGTTCCTTAGGGGGGCCACGAAACTATGGCTACACCTTC.

This rearrangement joins TRBV7-2 to TRBJ2-1; TRBD2 is a possible D gene (6 bases). The CDR3 has 14 amino acids. Germline V lookup: CDR1 SGHTA, CDR2 FQGNSA. Trimming took off 1 base at V and 6 bases at J, with 10 bases between the two ends. This CDR3 is CASSLEFSGNEQFF. The CDR3 coding sequence is TGTGCCAGCAGCTTAGAATTTAGCGGCAATGAGCAGTTCTTC.

The chain joins TRBV4-1 to TRBJ2-1; 8 bases fit TRBD2. Trimming removed 3 bases from V and 10 bases from J; junction bases left unmatched: 8. Germline V CDR1 and CDR2: MGHRA, YSYEKL. This CDR3 spans 14 amino acids. For the CDR3, the DNA is TGCGCCAGCAGCCACGGGCTAGCGGGCTACGAGCAGTTCTTC. Protein product: CASSHGLAGYEQFF.

In its sample, this clone was seen once. The chain combines TRBV7-9 with TRBJ1-5; D is perhaps TRBD1 (5 bases). Germline CDR1 reads SEHNR; CDR2 reads FQNEAQ (reference sequence). This CDR3 contains 16 residues. V lost 0 bases, J lost 7 bases, and 16 bases lay in between. This CDR3 is CASSLARGAGRQPQHF. The CDR3 coding sequence is TGTGCCAGCAGCTTAGCGCGAGGGGCGGGGAGACAGCCCCAGCATTTT. The full variable domain, with the rest looked up from reference TRBV7-9 and TRBJ1-5, is DTGVSQNPRHKITKRGQNVTFRCDPISEHNRLYWYRQTLGQGPEFLTYFQNEAQLEKSRLLSDRFSAERPKGSFSTLEIQRTEQGDSAMYLCASSLARGAGRQPQHFGDGTRLSIL.

In this sample, this clone turned up a few times. DNA of the CDR3: TGTGCCAGCAGGGGTGCCGGGACAAGCTCCTATAATTCACCCCTCCACTTT. Its protein is CASRGAGTSSYNSPLHF. This sequence joins TRBV9 and TRBJ1-6; D possibly corresponds to TRBD1 (6 bases). The ends were cut back, 5 bases at V and 0 bases at J, with 15 bases in the middle. The CDR3 spans 17 residues. Germline V lookup: CDR1 SGDLS, CDR2 YYNGEE.

This chain uses TRBV11-2 with TRBJ1-2, with D possibly TRBD1 on 5 matching bases. Trimming removed 5 bases from V and 7 bases from J, with 8 bases in between. The CDR3 is 11 residues long. Germline CDR1 and CDR2: SGHAT and FQNNGV. Written as DNA, the CDR3 is TGTGCCAGCAGCGCGGACACTGGCTACACCTTC. The encoded protein is CASSADTGYTF. Drawing the rest from reference TRBV11-2 and TRBJ1-2, the complete variable domain is EAGVAQSPRYKIIEKRQSVAFWCNPISGHATLYWYQQILGQGPKLLIQFQNNGVVDDSQLPKDRFSAERLKGVDSTLKIQPAKLEDSAVYLCASSADTGYTFGSGTRLTVV.

The gene calls are TRBV6-2 or TRBV6-3 and TRBJ1-5; no firm D call. Germline values: CDR1 MNHEY, CDR2 SVGEGT. Trimming stripped 5 bases from V and 0 bases from J, with 8 bases between. The CDR3 has 14 amino acids. CDR3 bases: TGTGCCAGCAGTGCTACAGATAGCAATCAGCCCCAGCATTTT. Translated, it gives CASSATDSNQPQHF.